This T cell receptor beta chain was observed in a study of T cells in Graves' hyperthyroidism and ophthalmopathy. General study findings and limits: Before onset, by a median of about six months, the model predicted ophthalmopathy.

Researchers defined stable Graves' hyperthyroidism as no ophthalmopathy progression within 18 months. Thyroid ultrasound, orbital computed tomography, clinical symptoms, and serum thyroxine and TRAb underpinned diagnoses. The germline V gene has CDR1 MDHEN and CDR2 SYDVKM. The V and J ends lost 2 bases and 7 bases respectively, with 11 bases between them. This CDR3 contains 13 residues. This clonotype was seen many times. Its antigen is as yet unknown. RNA transcripts served as the template for amplifying TCR beta CDR3 regions. Carried out on the TCR CDR3, a first-round RT-PCR used the HTBI primer set. TCRdb independently ran MiXCR on the multiplex PCR reads; one entry per CDR3 protein. The sample lists about 400,000 distinct CDR3 sequences, roughly 13% occurring once.

The specimen sequenced was blood. The chain couples TRBV28 to TRBJ1-2; D call uncertain. This TCR was recovered from a woman between 18 and 30 years old with Graves' hyperthyroidism. CDR3 sequence reads: CASSLRPVFGYTF. In DNA form, the CDR3 reads TGTGCCAGCAGTTTACGGCCCGTTTTTGGCTACACCTTC.